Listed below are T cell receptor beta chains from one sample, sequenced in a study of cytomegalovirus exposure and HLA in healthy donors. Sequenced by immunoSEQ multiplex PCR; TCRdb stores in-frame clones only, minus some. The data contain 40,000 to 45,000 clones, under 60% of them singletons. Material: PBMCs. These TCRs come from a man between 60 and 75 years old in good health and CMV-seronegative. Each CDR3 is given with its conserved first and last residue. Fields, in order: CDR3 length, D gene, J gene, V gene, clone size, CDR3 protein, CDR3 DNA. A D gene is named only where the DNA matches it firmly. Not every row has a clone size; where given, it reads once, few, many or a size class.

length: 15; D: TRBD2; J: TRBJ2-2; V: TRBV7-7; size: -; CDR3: CASSPVASGVGELFF; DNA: TGTGCCAGCAGCCCCGTCGCTAGCGGCGTGGGGGAGCTGTTTTTT
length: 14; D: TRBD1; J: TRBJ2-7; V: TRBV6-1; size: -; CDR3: CASSFLTGGGEQYF; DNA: TGTGCCAGCAGTTTTTTGACAGGGGGTGGGGAGCAGTACTTC
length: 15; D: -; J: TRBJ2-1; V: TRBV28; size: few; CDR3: CASSSGLTPSNEQFF; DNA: TGTGCCAGCAGTTCGGGACTTACGCCGTCGAATGAGCAGTTCTTC
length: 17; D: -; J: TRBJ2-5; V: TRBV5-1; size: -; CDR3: CASSLASGVYRGETQYF; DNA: TGCGCCAGCAGCTTGGCCTCGGGGGTGTATAGGGGAGAGACCCAGTACTTC
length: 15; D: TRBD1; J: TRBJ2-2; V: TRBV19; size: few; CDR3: CASSGTGGWTGELFF; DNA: TGTGCCAGTAGTGGGACAGGGGGATGGACCGGGGAGCTGTTTTTT
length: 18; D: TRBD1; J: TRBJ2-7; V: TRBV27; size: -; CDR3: CASSLSPSGQAVTYEQYF; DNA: TGTGCCAGCAGTTTATCGCCATCGGGACAGGCCGTAACCTACGAGCAGTACTTC
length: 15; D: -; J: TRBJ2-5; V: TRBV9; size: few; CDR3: CASSPKEGLAETQYF; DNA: TGTGCCAGCAGCCCCAAAGAGGGGCTAGCGGAGACCCAGTACTTC
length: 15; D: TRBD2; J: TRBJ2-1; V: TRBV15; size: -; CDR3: CATSPIAGGAGEQFF; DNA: TGTGCCACCAGCCCCATCGCGGGAGGTGCAGGCGAGCAGTTCTTC
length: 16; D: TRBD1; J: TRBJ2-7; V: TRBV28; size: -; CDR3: CASSLPGTVGSYEQYF; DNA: TGTGCCAGCAGTTTACCCGGGACAGTGGGGTCCTACGAGCAGTACTTC
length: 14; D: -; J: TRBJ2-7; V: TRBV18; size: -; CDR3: CASSPNRAATEQYF; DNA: TGTGCCAGCTCACCGAATCGAGCGGCCACAGAGCAGTACTTC
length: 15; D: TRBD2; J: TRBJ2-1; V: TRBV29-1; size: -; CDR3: CSVDAGTRGYNEQFF; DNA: TGCAGCGTTGATGCCGGGACTAGGGGCTACAATGAGCAGTTCTTC
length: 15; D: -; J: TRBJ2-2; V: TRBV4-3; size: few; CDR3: CASSQVIRDTGELFF; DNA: TGCGCCAGCAGCCAAGTAATTCGAGACACCGGGGAGCTGTTTTTT
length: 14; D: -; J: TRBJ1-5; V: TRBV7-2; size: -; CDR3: CASSPAQGYQPQHF; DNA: TGTGCCAGCAGCCCAGCTCAGGGGTATCAGCCCCAGCATTTT
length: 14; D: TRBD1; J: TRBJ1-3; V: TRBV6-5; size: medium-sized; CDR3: CASRLTGPGNTIYF; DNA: TGTGCCAGCAGATTGACAGGGCCGGGAAACACCATATATTTT
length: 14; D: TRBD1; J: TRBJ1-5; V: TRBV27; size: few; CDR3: CASSLGQGGQPQHF; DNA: TGTGCCAGCAGTTTGGGACAGGGCGGGCAGCCCCAGCATTTT
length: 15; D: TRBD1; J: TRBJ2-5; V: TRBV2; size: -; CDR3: CASRDRGPGQETQYF; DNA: TGTGCCAGCAGAGACAGGGGGCCAGGCCAAGAGACCCAGTACTTC
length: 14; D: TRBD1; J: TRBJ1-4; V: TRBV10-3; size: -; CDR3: CAISNRGGNEKLFF; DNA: TGTGCCATCAGCAACAGGGGAGGTAATGAAAAACTGTTTTTT
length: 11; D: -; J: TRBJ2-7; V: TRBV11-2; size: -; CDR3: CASSFSVEQYF; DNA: TGTGCCAGCAGCTTTTCGGTCGAGCAGTACTTC
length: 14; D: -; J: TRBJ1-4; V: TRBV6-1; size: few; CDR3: CASSEPGNNEKLFF; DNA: TGTGCCAGCAGTGAACCAGGGAATAATGAAAAACTGTTTTTT
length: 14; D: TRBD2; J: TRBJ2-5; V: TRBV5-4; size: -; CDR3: CASSTGGGQETQYF; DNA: TGTGCCAGCAGCACGGGAGGGGGCCAAGAGACCCAGTACTTC
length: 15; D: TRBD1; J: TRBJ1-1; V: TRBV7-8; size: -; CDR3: CASSVRDSPNTEAFF; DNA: TGTGCCAGCAGCGTCCGGGACAGTCCGAACACTGAAGCTTTCTTT
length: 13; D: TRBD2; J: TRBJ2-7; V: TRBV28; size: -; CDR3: CASTQGLVDEQYF; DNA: TGTGCCAGCACCCAGGGACTAGTTGACGAGCAGTACTTC
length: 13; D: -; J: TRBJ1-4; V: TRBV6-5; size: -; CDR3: CASSSGTGGKLFF; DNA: TGTGCCAGCAGCTCAGGGACGGGGGGGAAACTGTTTTTT
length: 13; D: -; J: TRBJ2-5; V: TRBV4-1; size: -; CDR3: CASSQDTGGTQYF; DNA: TGCGCCAGCAGTCAGGACACCGGCGGAACCCAGTACTTC
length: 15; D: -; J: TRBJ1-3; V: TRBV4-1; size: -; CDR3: CASSLPGGSGNTIYF; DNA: TGCGCCAGCAGCCTCCCGGGGGGCTCTGGAAACACCATATATTTT
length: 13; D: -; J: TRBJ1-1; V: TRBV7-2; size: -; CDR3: CASSLGTATEAFF; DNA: TGTGCCAGCAGCTTAGGGACAGCCACTGAAGCTTTCTTT
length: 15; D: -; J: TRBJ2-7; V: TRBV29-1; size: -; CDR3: CSVEGGASRGYEQYF; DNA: TGCAGCGTTGAAGGAGGGGCTAGCAGGGGCTACGAGCAGTACTTC
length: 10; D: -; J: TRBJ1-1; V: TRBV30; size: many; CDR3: CAWSYREAFF; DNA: TGTGCCTGGAGCTACAGGGAAGCTTTCTTT
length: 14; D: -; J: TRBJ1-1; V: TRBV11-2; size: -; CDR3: CASSSLTGYTEAFF; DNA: TGTGCCAGCAGCTCACTCACAGGGTACACTGAAGCTTTCTTT